Sequencing of this TCR beta chain was carried out in a study of CXCR3-negative and CXCR3-positive naive CD8 T cells. Study outcomes and limitations: Diversity in memory CD8+ cells fell much lower than the comparably high levels seen in both naive subsets.

Details on this clonotype: Its target is not known.

This CDR3 has 14 residues. Germline CDR1 and CDR2: PRHDT and FYEKMQ (reference sequence). The study made its TRB cDNA libraries by 5' RACE, adding UMI labels. Following a re-call of the 5' RACE reads, TCRdb has one entry per CDR3 protein and lacks DNA. The sample data list fewer than 10,000 distinct CDR3 sequences. This TCR was sampled from a human donor in good health. Some clones in this sample may be carry-over from other donors' samples. The chain couples TRBV13 to TRBJ1-1; TCRdb proposes TRBD1, but this gene call is untestable without DNA. The source material was naive CXCR3- CD8+ T cells from blood. The subset is: CD45RO-CCR7+CD27+CD95- naive CD8+ T cells lacking CXCR3 (TNR3-). This chain's CDR3 is CASSHGQVPSEAFF.